This T cell receptor (beta chain) was observed in a study of T cell repertoires in ileal Crohn's disease. Across the whole study: Thiopurines (around eleven) or anti-TNF agents (more than 17) were given postoperatively to about half.

The protocol was immunoSEQ multiplex PCR, while the TCRdb copy is restricted to in-frame clones and leaves out a portion. This table holds some 1,600 clones, more than 90% found once. Specified time point: inflamed ileum from the surgical specimen. V was clipped by 4 bases and J by 7 bases, with 24 bases between them. Germline V gene data show CDR1 as SGHRS and CDR2 as YFSETQ. The CDR3 extends over 16 amino acids. Sequences were obtained from ileal tissue. This chain joins TRBV5-1 and TRBJ2-7; no firm D call. This TCR derives from an adult with Crohn's disease. The CDR3 sequence is CASSPTVVGPQGEQYF. CDR3 bases: TGCGCCAGCAGCCCCACCGTTGTAGGGCCGCAAGGAGAGCAGTACTTC.